This entry lists 23 T cell receptor beta chains sequenced from one sample in a study of blood T cell repertoires in COVID-19. Profiling relied on immunoSEQ multiplex PCR, and the TCRdb table lists in-frame clones only, not all of them. The repertoire holds fewer than 350,000 clones, with under 95% as singletons. Sample: PBMCs or T cells enriched from blood (not recorded which). Receptors were obtained from a woman in her forties with acute COVID-19.

The chain joins TRBV7-2 to TRBJ1-1; D is uncertain. Trimming pared 4 bases from V and 4 bases from J, leaving 10 bases between. Germline V gene data show CDR1 as SGHTA and CDR2 as FQGNSA. This CDR3 is 13 amino acids long. The CDR3 DNA is TGTGCCAGCAGCTCACGCTTCGGCACTGAAGCTTTCTTT. As protein: CASSSRFGTEAFF.

This sequence joins TRBV10-1 and TRBJ2-1, with 9 positions matching TRBD2. CDR1 is WNHNN and CDR2 is SYGVQD in the germline V gene (reference sequence). The CDR3 is 16 residues long. V was clipped by 5 bases and J by 6 bases; unmatched bases: 11. The CDR3 reads CASSYYSGGTANEQFF. CDR3 bases: TGCGCCAGCAGTTACTATAGCGGGGGTACCGCCAATGAGCAGTTCTTC.

The CDR3: CASSLRGLAGGSNTGELFF. As DNA, the CDR3 is TGTGCCAGCAGCTTAAGGGGACTAGCGGGAGGCTCGAACACCGGGGAGCTGTTTTTT. The chain couples TRBV7-9 to TRBJ2-2; TRBD2 matches 15 bases. With V trimmed by 2 bases and J by 0 bases, 4 bases remained unmatched. The CDR3 contains 19 residues. Germline V gives CDR1 SEHNR, CDR2 FQNEAQ (reference sequence).

CDR3 region: CASRELGRKDYEQYF. The CDR3 DNA is TGTGCCAGCAGAGAACTAGGGCGGAAAGACTACGAGCAGTACTTC. The chain uses TRBV11-1 and TRBJ2-7; the D gene is possibly TRBD2 (5 bases). The germline CDR1 and CDR2 sequences are SGHAT and FQDESV (reference sequence). V lost 6 bases, J lost 3 bases, and 18 bases lay in between. The length of the CDR3 is 15 residues.

J is TRBJ2-1 and V is TRBV21-1; the table names TRBD1, a call not compared with the DNA. TRBV21-1 is designated a pseudogene. This CDR3 has 15 amino acids. The CDR3 coding sequence is TGTGCCAGCAACCTGATAGGGGACAGGTACAATGAGCAGTTCTTC. Its protein product is CASNLIGDRYNEQFF.

J is TRBJ1-2 and V is TRBV18, with 9 bases lining up with TRBD1. CDR1 KGHSH and CDR2 LQKENI come from the germline V gene. The CDR3 length is 16 residues. V gave up 6 bases and J gave up 5 bases; unmatched junction bases: 13. The CDR3 bases are TGTGCCAGCTCCCAGACACAGGGGGCCCAGGTTTATGGCTACACCTTC. Amino acid sequence: CASSQTQGAQVYGYTF.

The chain employs TRBV27 and TRBJ1-2; D gene uncertain. This CDR3 region has 14 residues. V was pared by 6 bases and J by 7 bases, with 18 bases between. Germline V gene sequence: CDR1 MNHEY, CDR2 SMNVEV (reference sequence). CDR3 nucleotides: TGTGCCAGCAGATCCCTGGCGCGGATTGTTGGCTACACCTTC. It is translated as CASRSLARIVGYTF.

The CDR3 spells CASSLARGANGYTF. The CDR3 coding sequence is TGTGCCAGCAGCTTAGCTCGGGGGGCAAATGGCTACACCTTC. The chain couples TRBV7-8 to TRBJ1-2; D may be TRBD1 (6 bases). CDR1 is SGHVS, CDR2 FQNEAQ, per germline. V was trimmed by 0 bases and J by 6 bases, leaving 11 bases between them. CDR3 length: 14 amino acids.

This clone occurred once. The chain uses TRBV25-1 and TRBJ1-6, with D hard to call. The length of the CDR3 is 15 residues. The V gene's germline CDR1 is MGHDK and CDR2 SYGVNS. Trimming took 4 bases from V and 9 from J, leaving 16 bases between them. CDR3 region: CASSGPHGEASPLHF. The CDR3 nucleotides read TGTGCCAGCAGTGGACCCCACGGGGAAGCTTCACCCCTCCACTTT.

On this clone itself: This sample includes further DNA sequences coding for the same CDR3. The chain links TRBV7-2 to TRBJ1-2, with D possibly TRBD1 on 6 matching bases. Germline loops: CDR1 SGHTA, CDR2 FQGNSA. The CDR3 length is 13 residues. The ends were cut back, 3 bases at V and 8 bases at J, with 13 bases in the middle. Here the CDR3 DNA reads TGTGCCAGCAGCTTGAGGCAGGGGCGCGGCTACACCTTC. It encodes CASSLRQGRGYTF.

This chain joins TRBV5-6 and TRBJ2-7; TRBD2 might be the D (6 bases). The CDR3 is 14 amino acids. The V and J ends lost 4 bases and 2 bases respectively, with 13 bases between them. Per germline, CDR1 SGHDT and CDR2 YYEEEE. The CDR3 DNA reads TGTGCCAGCAGCCTCGCGCGGGATACCTACGAGCAGTACTTC. This gives the protein CASSLARDTYEQYF.

This sequence joins TRBV5-1 and TRBJ1-6, with 10 bases identical to TRBD1. This CDR3 is 15 amino acids long. V was pared by 4 bases and J by 9 bases, with 7 bases of the junction left unmatched. The germline V gene has CDR1 SGHRS and CDR2 YFSETQ. CDR3 bases: TGCGCCAGCAGCATAGGGACAGGGGATTTTTCACCCCTCCACTTT. Its translation: CASSIGTGDFSPLHF.

With regard to this clone: Distinct nucleotide sequences in the sample also encode this CDR3. V usage is TRBV18 and J usage is TRBJ1-5; 7 bases are a match to TRBD1. There are 13 residues in the CDR3. V shed 3 bases and J 7 bases; nucleotides not matched to a gene: 3. The V gene's germline CDR1 is KGHSH and CDR2 LQKENI. CDR3 sequence: CASSPDRDQPQHF. CDR3 DNA sequence: TGTGCCAGCTCACCTGACAGGGACCAGCCCCAGCATTTT. The full variable domain, rest sourced from reference TRBV18 and TRBJ1-5, is NAGVMQNPRHLVRRRGQEARLRCSPMKGHSHVYWYRQLPEEGLKFMVYLQKENIIDESGMPKERFSAEFPKEGPSILRIQQVVRGDSAAYFCASSPDRDQPQHFGDGTRLSIL.

The chain couples TRBV7-2 to TRBJ2-7; D gene uncertain. Germline CDR1 and CDR2: SGHTA and FQGNSA. The CDR3 runs 14 residues. Trimming left V 4 bases short and J 2 bases short, with 12 bases between. The CDR3 sequence: CASSSLVDTYEQYF. The CDR3 nucleotides read TGTGCCAGCAGCTCCCTGGTTGACACCTACGAGCAGTACTTC. The variable domain in full, with the rest retrieved from reference TRBV7-2 and TRBJ2-7, is GAGVSQSPSNKVTEKGKDVELRCDPISGHTALYWYRQSLGQGLEFLIYFQGNSAPDKSGLPSDRFSAERTGGSVSTLTIQRTQQEDSAVYLCASSSLVDTYEQYFGPGTRLTVT.

This clone has only a few counts. CDR3 protein: CASSSGTRAGDTQYF. CDR3 nucleotides: TGTGCCAGCAGTTCCGGGACTAGGGCCGGAGATACGCAGTATTTT. The V call is TRBV11-2, the J call TRBJ2-3; 8 positions agree with TRBD2. This CDR3 contains 15 residues. V shed 6 bases, J shed 5 bases, and the junction held 10 bases outside the gene matches. The germline CDR1 and CDR2 sequences are SGHAT and FQNNGV.

This chain joins TRBV23-1 and TRBJ2-5; 11 nucleotides match TRBD2. TRBV23-1 is an ORF, and what it does is uncertain. The CDR3 totals 20 residues. The J segment lost 5 bases and the V segment lost 1 base, leaving 18 bases of the junction unmatched. The CDR3 spells CASSQYRASGRIRGGETQYF. The CDR3 nucleotides are TGCGCCAGCAGTCAATATCGGGCTAGCGGGAGGATAAGAGGGGGGGAGACCCAGTACTTC.

The J gene is TRBJ1-4, the V gene TRBV4-2; D ambiguous. V lost 1 base, J lost 0 bases, and 9 bases lay in between. Germline V gene data show CDR1 as LGHNA and CDR2 as YNFKEQ. The CDR3 length is 16 residues. CDR3 protein: CASSQAAEATNEKLFF. The CDR3, as DNA: TGTGCCAGCAGCCAAGCCGCAGAGGCAACTAATGAAAAACTGTTTTTT.

V and J are TRBV4-3 and TRBJ2-3, with D unresolved. The CDR3 spans 15 residues. Germline V lookup: CDR1 LGHNA, CDR2 YSLEER. V lost 3 bases and J 4 bases, leaving 14 bases between the germline ends. CDR3 residues: CASSQFSGRSDTQYF. For the CDR3, the DNA is TGCGCCAGCAGCCAGTTCTCAGGCCGGTCAGATACGCAGTATTTT.

The gene calls are TRBV27 and TRBJ2-5; TRBD2 matches 7 bases. Germline values: CDR1 MNHEY, CDR2 SMNVEV (reference sequence). Trimming removed 7 bases from V and 2 bases from J; junction bases left unmatched: 10. The CDR3 has 15 residues. CDR3 protein: CASTQWGGGQETQYF. The DNA for the CDR3 is TGTGCCAGCACCCAATGGGGGGGAGGACAAGAGACCCAGTACTTC.

The chain has TRBV4-2 and TRBJ2-5; TRBD2 matches at 8 bases. The CDR3 runs 16 residues. V shed 4 bases, J shed 3 bases, and the junction held 10 bases outside the gene matches. Germline-derived CDR1 and CDR2 are LGHNA and YNFKEQ. The chain's CDR3 is CASSLRVTSGEETQYF. In DNA, the CDR3 is TGTGCCAGCAGCCTCAGGGTCACTAGCGGAGAAGAGACCCAGTACTTC.

The chain couples TRBV5-1 to TRBJ1-2; 8 nucleotides line up with TRBD1. CDR3 length: 16 residues. The V gene end was trimmed by 1 base and the J gene end by 7 bases; junction bases not matched to a gene: 12. Germline loops: CDR1 SGHRS, CDR2 YFSETQ. CDR3 nucleotides: TGCGCCAGCAGCTTGTCCCGGGGACAGGACTCCGGTGGCTACACCTTC. As protein: CASSLSRGQDSGGYTF.

The chain employs TRBV19 and TRBJ1-1; no definite D call. CDR3 length: 13 residues. Germline V lookup: CDR1 LNHDA, CDR2 SQIVND (reference sequence). With 3 bases removed from V and 5 bases from J, the gap between germline ends came to 10 bases. This chain's CDR3 is CASSIGRATEAFF. CDR3 bases: TGTGCCAGTAGTATTGGTAGAGCGACTGAAGCTTTCTTT.

This clone was detected a few times. The chain couples TRBV7-9 to TRBJ1-1, with D unresolved. CDR3 length equals 14 residues. Trimming stripped 5 bases from V and 7 bases from J, with 17 bases between. The germline V gene encodes CDR1 SEHNR and CDR2 FQNEAQ (reference sequence). CDR3 coding DNA: TGTGCCAGCAGCACCACCCCTTACTGGAGTGAAGCTTTCTTT. Its protein is CASSTTPYWSEAFF.